Following are 30 T cell receptor beta chains from one sample sequenced in a study of CD8+CD57+ T cells in acquired aplastic anemia. TCR beta VDJ and CDR3 were profiled, and genomic DNA was the template. MiXCR, applied by TCRdb to the reads, yields one record per CDR3 protein. The table records more than 150,000 distinct CDR3 sequences, 48% of them present only once. All patients picked for sequencing had shown, by flow cytometry, an expansion of CD8+CD57+ cells. Sequencing input: sorted CD4+, CD8+, or CD8+CD57+ T cells (not recorded which) from PBMCs. The receptors here all came from a human donor with aplastic anemia.

The chain uses TRBV13 and TRBJ2-3; 7 nucleotides agree with TRBD1. Germline V gives CDR1 PRHDT, CDR2 FYEKMQ (reference sequence). The CDR3 has 16 residues. After removal of 4 bases from V and 2 bases from J, the junction contained 9 bases not matched to a gene. CDR3 bases: TGTGCCAGCAGCTCCCTGAGGACAGGCCCCACAGATACGCAGTATTTT. Residues: CASSSLRTGPTDTQYF. The complete variable domain, with remaining parts taken from reference TRBV13 and TRBJ2-3, reads AAGVIQSPRHLIKEKRETATLKCYPIPRHDTVYWYQQGPGQDPQFLISFYEKMQSDKGSIPDRFSAQQFSDYHSELNMSSLELGDSALYFCASSSLRTGPTDTQYFGPGTRLTVL.

This clonotype has at least ten counts. The rearrangement uses TRBV6-1 and TRBJ1-3; 8 bases map to TRBD1. V gave up 6 bases and J gave up 2 bases; unmatched junction bases: 6. Germline V gene data show CDR1 as MNHNS and CDR2 as SASEGT. This CDR3 region has 15 residues. The CDR3, as DNA: TGTGCCAGCAGAGACAGGGGTACACCTGGAAACACCATATATTTT. Its translation is CASRDRGTPGNTIYF.

This clonotype was observed once. The rearrangement links TRBV29-1 to TRBJ2-1; 11 nucleotides agree with TRBD1. The CDR3 loop spans 14 amino acids. The ends lost 6 bases at V and 7 bases at J; junction bases unmatched: 8. In germline, CDR1 is SQVTM, CDR2 ANQGSEA. The CDR3 nucleotides are TGCAGCGTCGACCCGGGACAGGGGGGTAATGAGCAGTTCTTC. It specifies CSVDPGQGGNEQFF.

The V gene is TRBV19, the J gene TRBJ1-6; D not resolved. The CDR3 spans 14 residues. Germline V gene lookup returns CDR1 LNHDA and CDR2 SQIVND (reference sequence). V shed 3 bases and J shed 7 bases, with 10 bases lying between them. The CDR3 sequence is CASSMARQNSPLHF. The DNA for the CDR3 is TGTGCCAGTAGTATGGCCAGGCAAAATTCACCCCTCCACTTT. Full variable domain (rest looked up from reference TRBV19 and TRBJ1-6): DGGITQSPKYLFRKEGQNVTLSCEQNLNHDAMYWYRQDPGQGLRLIYYSQIVNDFQKGDIAEGYSVSREKKESFPLTVTSAQKNPTAFYLCASSMARQNSPLHFGNGTRLTVT.

V gene TRBV10-3 combines with J gene TRBJ1-6; D is perhaps TRBD1 (5 bases). The V end lost 0 bases, the J end lost 0 bases, and 9 bases lay between the germline ends. The CDR3 is 17 residues long. Germline CDR1 ENHRY, CDR2 SYGVKD. CDR3 amino acids: CAISESRGGSYNSPLHF. CDR3 coding DNA: TGTGCCATCAGTGAGTCGAGGGGTGGCTCCTATAATTCACCCCTCCACTTT.

The DNA of the CDR3 is TGTGCCAGCAGCTTAGGCGCCCAAACACACCAGCCCCAGCATTTT. Amino acid sequence: CASSLGAQTHQPQHF. V gene TRBV7-8 combines with J gene TRBJ1-5, with D unresolved. The V end lost 1 base, the J end lost 7 bases, and 14 bases lay between the germline ends. From germline, CDR1 is SGHVS and CDR2 FQNEAQ. The CDR3 totals 15 residues.

The chain recombines TRBV3-1 with TRBJ2-7; 8 nucleotides agree with TRBD1. V was clipped by 4 bases and J by 2 bases; unmatched bases: 4. Germline CDR1 and CDR2: LGHDT and YNNKEL (reference sequence). The CDR3 consists of 14 residues. The CDR3 spells CASSPGQATYEQYF. CDR3 in DNA: TGTGCCAGCAGCCCGGGACAGGCTACCTACGAGCAGTACTTC.

V is TRBV29-1 and J is TRBJ1-2, with D tentatively TRBD1 (5 bases). The CDR3 consists of 13 residues. Germline loops: CDR1 SQVTM, CDR2 ANQGSEA. Deletions cut 4 bases from V and 4 bases from J, with 13 bases between. The chain's CDR3 is CSVGLQGVYGYTF. The CDR3 bases are TGCAGCGTTGGGCTCCAGGGAGTCTATGGCTACACCTTC.

This clonotype was counted only a few times. The chain joins TRBV2 to TRBJ2-7; tentative D call: TRBD2 (5 bases). The germline gives CDR1 SNHLY, CDR2 FYNNEI. The length of the CDR3 is 11 residues. V shed 6 bases and J shed 4 bases, with 7 bases lying between them. This CDR3 is CASSGLYEQYF. Here the CDR3 DNA reads TGTGCCAGCAGCGGACTTTACGAGCAGTACTTC.

This clonotype showed up many times. The rearrangement joins TRBV24-1 to TRBJ1-1; 8 bases map to TRBD1. The ends lost 4 bases at V and 3 bases at J; junction bases unmatched: 12. The length of the CDR3 is 17 residues. Germline V gene sequence: CDR1 KGHDR, CDR2 SFDVKD. For the CDR3, the DNA is TGTGCCACCAGTGACTCGACAGGGGTGGTCGGTGACACTGAAGCTTTCTTT. It is translated as CATSDSTGVVGDTEAFF.

The chain links TRBV29-1 to TRBJ2-7; 10 nucleotides agree with TRBD1. The CDR3 consists of 13 residues. CDR1 and CDR2 from the germline V gene are SQVTM and ANQGSEA. The CDR3 here is CSTIAGTGAEQYF. CDR3 DNA sequence: TGCAGTACTATTGCCGGGACAGGGGCCGAGCAGTACTTC.

This clonotype was seen repeatedly, ten times or more. This sequence joins TRBV6-1 and TRBJ2-3; D may be TRBD2 (6 bases). CDR3 length: 15 residues. V lost 6 bases to trimming and J lost 5 bases, with 18 bases between them. Germline V gives CDR1 MNHNS, CDR2 SASEGT. The CDR3 is CASRSAGPGGDTQYF. The CDR3 DNA reads as TGTGCCAGCAGGAGCGCGGGGCCCGGGGGAGATACGCAGTATTTT.

In the case of this clonotype: A read error may account for a junction end that differs from germline. This chain uses TRBV4-2 with TRBJ1-5; TRBD1 is a possible D gene (6 bases). This CDR3 region has 15 residues. Germline CDR1 reads LGHNA; CDR2 reads YNFKEQ. The CDR3 here is CASSQDLQGNQPRHF. CDR3 DNA sequence: TGTGCCAGCAGCCAAGATTTACAGGGAAATCAGCCCCGGCATTTT.

In regard to this clonotype: This may arise from a read error, as a much more abundant clone is one base away. The V call is TRBV4-1, the J call TRBJ1-4; D is unclear. The germline V gene has CDR1 MGHRA and CDR2 YSYEKL. The ends were cut back, 4 bases at V and 10 bases at J, with 13 bases in the middle. The CDR3 is made up of 13 amino acids. The CDR3 here is CASSLGTYGKLFF. The CDR3 bases are TGCGCCAGCAGCCTAGGCACCTATGGAAAACTGTTTTTT.

The rearrangement links TRBV25-1 to TRBJ2-7; D is unclear. This CDR3 has 12 amino acids. The V gene lost 8 bases and the J gene lost 3 bases, with 11 bases spanning the gap. Germline values: CDR1 MGHDK, CDR2 SYGVNS. CDR3: CASSPENYEQYF. CDR3 DNA sequence: TGTGCCAGCTCACCAGAGAACTACGAGCAGTACTTC.

This chain uses TRBV12-5 with TRBJ1-1; TRBD1 agrees at 9 bases. This CDR3 is 15 amino acids long. V dropped 2 bases and J dropped 7; count of bases not matched to a gene: 8. Germline CDR1 and CDR2: LGHNT and FRNRAP. The CDR3 sequence: CASGLLAGTGREAFF. CDR3 bases: TGTGCTAGTGGTTTGTTAGCCGGGACAGGGCGTGAAGCTTTCTTT.

The genes are TRBV19 and TRBJ1-4; D is possibly TRBD1 (5 bases). CDR3 length equals 14 residues. In germline, CDR1 is LNHDA, CDR2 SQIVND (reference sequence). V lost 5 bases, J lost 8 bases, and 15 bases lay in between. CDR3 protein: CASSPRDGEEKLFF. The DNA for the CDR3 is TGTGCCAGTAGTCCAAGGGACGGAGAAGAAAAACTGTTTTTT.

This clonotype has a handful of counts. The chain couples TRBV20-1 to TRBJ2-7, with D perhaps TRBD1 (6 bases). This CDR3 comprises 13 residues. Between the trimmed V and J ends, which lost 4 bases and 3 bases, there was a span of 13 bases. CDR1 is DFQATT and CDR2 is SNEGSKA in the germline V gene (reference sequence). CDR3 coding DNA: TGCAGTGCTAAAACCGGGACACACTACGAGCAGTACTTC. Residues: CSAKTGTHYEQYF.

This chain links TRBV10-2 with TRBJ2-3; TRBD1 might be the D (9 bases). The CDR3 runs 18 residues. Trimming shortened V by 2 bases and J by 5 bases, and 23 bases separated the two germline ends. Germline V gene lookup returns CDR1 WSHSY and CDR2 SAAADI. In nucleotides, the CDR3 is TGCGCCAGCAGTGAGATGATATCGGGGGGGACAGGGATAGATACGCAGTATTTT. This codes for CASSEMISGGTGIDTQYF.

This clonotype was counted at least ten times. This chain uses TRBV4-1 with TRBJ2-7; 9 bases are a match to TRBD1. The CDR3 spans 15 residues. Germline V gene lookup returns CDR1 MGHRA and CDR2 YSYEKL. V trimming: 0 bases; J trimming: 6 bases; junction bases outside the gene matches: 6. CDR3 loop: CASSQEGTGYGEQYF. The CDR3 region has the DNA TGCGCCAGCAGCCAAGAGGGGACAGGGTATGGCGAGCAGTACTTC.

The chain recombines TRBV15 with TRBJ1-6, with 11 bases aligning to TRBD1. CDR1 and CDR2 from the germline V gene are LNHNV and YYDKDF (reference sequence). The V gene end was trimmed by 1 base and the J gene end by 8 bases; junction bases not matched to a gene: 4. The CDR3 length is 16 residues. The CDR3 DNA sequence: TGTGCCACCAGCAGAGGAGCGGGACAGGGGGATTCACCCCTCCACTTT. Translated, it gives CATSRGAGQGDSPLHF. The entire variable domain, with the rest obtained from reference TRBV15 and TRBJ1-6, is as follows: DAMVIQNPRYQVTQFGKPVTLSCSQTLNHNVMYWYQQKSSQAPKLLFHYYDKDFNNEADTPDNFQSRRPNTSFCFLDIRSPGLGDTAMYLCATSRGAGQGDSPLHFGNGTRLTVT.

V and J are TRBV12-3 or TRBV12-4 and TRBJ1-1, with no clear D. With 4 bases removed from V and 3 bases from J, the gap between germline ends came to 12 bases. The CDR3 totals 14 residues. CDR3 protein: CASSSSSRDTEAFF. DNA of the CDR3: TGTGCCAGCAGTTCTTCTTCTAGGGACACTGAAGCTTTCTTT.

This clonotype was seen at least ten times. Germline and junction disagree at one end, which may indicate a read error. The rearrangement uses TRBV11-2 and TRBJ2-3; 11 nucleotides line up with TRBD2. CDR3 length equals 18 residues. Germline-derived CDR1 and CDR2 are SGHAT and FQNNGV. CDR3 in amino acids: CASSLEGLAGGSTDTQYF. Written as DNA, the CDR3 is TGTGCCAGCAGCCTAGAGGGTCTAGCGGGGGGAAGCACAGATACGCAGTATTTT. The full variable domain, in which reference TRBV11-2 and TRBJ2-3 provide the parts outside the CDR3, is EAGVAQSPRYKIIEKRQSVAFWCNPISGHATLYWYQQILGQGPKLLIQFQNNGVVDDSQLPKDRFSAERLKGVDSTLKIQPAKLEDSAVYLCASSLEGLAGGSTDTQYFGPGTRLTVL.

The rearrangement links TRBV29-1 to TRBJ2-5; 12 nucleotides line up with TRBD2. The CDR3 has 14 amino acids. V lost 6 bases, J lost 6 bases, and 8 bases stayed unmatched. Germline V gives CDR1 SQVTM, CDR2 ANQGSEA. CDR3 residues: CSVDLAGGHQTQYF. Written as DNA, the CDR3 is TGCAGCGTGGACCTAGCGGGGGGGCACCAGACCCAGTACTTC.

V usage is TRBV6-1 and J usage is TRBJ2-1; either TRBD1 or TRBD2 may fit D (5 bases each). Germline V CDR1 and CDR2: MNHNS, SASEGT. There are 12 residues in the CDR3. CDR3 DNA sequence: TGTCTCGTGGGGGTCGCCTACAATGAGCAGTTCTTC. Translation gives CLVGVAYNEQFF.

The chain couples TRBV24-1 to TRBJ2-1; D gene uncertain. V was cut by 4 bases and J by 9 bases, with 12 bases left in between. The CDR3 totals 13 residues. Germline values: CDR1 KGHDR, CDR2 SFDVKD. DNA of the CDR3: TGTGCCACCAGTGAAAATACCGGGCCTGAGCAGTTCTTC. This encodes CATSENTGPEQFF.

The chain is built from TRBV6-1 and TRBJ2-3; 13 bases fit TRBD2. Germline CDR1 MNHNS, CDR2 SASEGT. V lost 5 bases and J lost 3; bases outside the gene matches: 11. This CDR3 has 18 residues. CDR3 nucleotides: TGTGCCAGCAGTCCGACTAGCGGGGGGACGCGATCGACAGATACGCAGTATTTT. Translation gives CASSPTSGGTRSTDTQYF.

Comment on this clonotype: One junction end disagrees with the germline gene, perhaps due to a read error. The chain carries TRBV20-1 and TRBJ2-1, with D perhaps TRBD1 (6 bases). Germline CDR1 reads DFQATT; CDR2 reads SNEGSKA (reference sequence). The CDR3 length is 12 residues. The CDR3 spells CSATTGLNEQFF. In DNA, the CDR3 is TGCAGCGCTACGACAGGCCTCAATGAGCAGTTCTTC.

The chain couples TRBV29-1 to TRBJ1-4; possibly TRBD1 for D (5 bases). Looked up from germline, CDR1 is SQVTM and CDR2 is ANQGSEA. The CDR3 loop spans 13 amino acids. V lost 5 bases and J 8 bases, leaving 15 bases between the germline ends. CDR3: CSVLPQRGEKLFF. The CDR3 DNA sequence: TGCAGCGTTTTGCCCCAACGGGGGGAAAAACTGTTTTTT.

The chain recombines TRBV14 with TRBJ2-1, with a possible D match to TRBD1 (5 bases). CDR3 length equals 11 residues. The germline V and J ends were trimmed by 5 bases and 9 bases, with 8 bases remaining between them. CDR1 SGHDN and CDR2 FVKESK come from the germline V gene. The CDR3 DNA follows: TGTGCCAGCAGCATGGGGCTTGAGCAGTTCTTC. Protein product: CASSMGLEQFF.